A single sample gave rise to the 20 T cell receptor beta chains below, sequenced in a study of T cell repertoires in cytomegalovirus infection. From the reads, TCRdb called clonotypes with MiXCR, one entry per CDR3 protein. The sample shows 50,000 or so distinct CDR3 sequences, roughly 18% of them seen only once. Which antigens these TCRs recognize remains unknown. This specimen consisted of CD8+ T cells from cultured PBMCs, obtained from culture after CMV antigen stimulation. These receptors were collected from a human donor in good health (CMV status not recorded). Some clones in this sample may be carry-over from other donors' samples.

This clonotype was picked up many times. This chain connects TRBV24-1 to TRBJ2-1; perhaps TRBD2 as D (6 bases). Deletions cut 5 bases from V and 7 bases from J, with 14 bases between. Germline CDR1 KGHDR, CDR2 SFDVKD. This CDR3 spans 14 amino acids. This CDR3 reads CATSAGGWGNEQFF. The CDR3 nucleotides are TGTGCCACCAGTGCCGGGGGTTGGGGTAATGAGCAGTTCTTC.

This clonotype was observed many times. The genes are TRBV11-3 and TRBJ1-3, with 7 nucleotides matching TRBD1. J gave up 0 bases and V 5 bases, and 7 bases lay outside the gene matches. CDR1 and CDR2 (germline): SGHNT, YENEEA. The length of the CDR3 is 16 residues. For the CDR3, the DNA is TGTGCCAGCAGCCCACGGACAGGCTCCTCTGGAAACACCATATATTTT. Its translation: CASSPRTGSSGNTIYF.

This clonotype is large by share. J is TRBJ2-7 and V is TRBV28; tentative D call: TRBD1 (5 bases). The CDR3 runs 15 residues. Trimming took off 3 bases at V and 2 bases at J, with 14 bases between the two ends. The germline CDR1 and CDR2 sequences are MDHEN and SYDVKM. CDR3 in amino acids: CASSFLQEITYEQYF. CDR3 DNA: TGTGCCAGCAGTTTTCTACAGGAAATAACCTACGAGCAGTACTTC.

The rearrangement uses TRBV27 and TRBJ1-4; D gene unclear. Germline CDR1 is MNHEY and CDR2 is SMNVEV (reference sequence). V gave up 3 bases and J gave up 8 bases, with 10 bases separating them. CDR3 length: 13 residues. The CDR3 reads CASSLGSAEKLFF. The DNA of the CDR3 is TGTGCCAGCAGTTTGGGCAGTGCGGAAAAACTGTTTTTT. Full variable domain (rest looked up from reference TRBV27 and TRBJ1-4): EAQVTQNPRYLITVTGKKLTVTCSQNMNHEYMSWYRQDPGLGLRQIYYSMNVEVTDKGDVPEGYKVSRKEKRNFPLILESPSPNQTSLYFCASSLGSAEKLFFGSGTQLSVL.

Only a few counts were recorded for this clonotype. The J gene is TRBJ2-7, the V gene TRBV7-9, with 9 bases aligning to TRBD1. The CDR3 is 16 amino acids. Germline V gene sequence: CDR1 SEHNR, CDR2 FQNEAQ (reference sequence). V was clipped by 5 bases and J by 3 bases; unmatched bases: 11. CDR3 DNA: TGTGCCAGCAGCCCTAGTGGGGGGACAGGGCGCTACGAGCAGTACTTC. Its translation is CASSPSGGTGRYEQYF.

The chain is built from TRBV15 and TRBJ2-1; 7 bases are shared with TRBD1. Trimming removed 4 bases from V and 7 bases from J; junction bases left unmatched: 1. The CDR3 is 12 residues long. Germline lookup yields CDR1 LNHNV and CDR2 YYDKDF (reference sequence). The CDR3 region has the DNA TGTGCCACCAGCATACAGGGGAATGAGCAGTTCTTC. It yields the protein CATSIQGNEQFF.

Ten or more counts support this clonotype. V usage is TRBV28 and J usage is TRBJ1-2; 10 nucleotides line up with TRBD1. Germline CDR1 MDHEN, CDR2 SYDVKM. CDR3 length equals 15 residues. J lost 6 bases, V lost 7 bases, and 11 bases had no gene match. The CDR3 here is CASTLLTGGSDGYTF. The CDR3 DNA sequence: TGTGCCAGCACCCTCTTGACAGGGGGCTCGGATGGCTACACCTTC.

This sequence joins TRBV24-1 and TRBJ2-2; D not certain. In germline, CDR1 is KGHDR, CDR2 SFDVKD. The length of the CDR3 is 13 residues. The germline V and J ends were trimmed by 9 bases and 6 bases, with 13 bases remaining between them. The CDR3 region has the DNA TGTGCCACCGAGACTGGGGTCTCCGGGGAGCTGTTTTTT. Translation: CATETGVSGELFF.

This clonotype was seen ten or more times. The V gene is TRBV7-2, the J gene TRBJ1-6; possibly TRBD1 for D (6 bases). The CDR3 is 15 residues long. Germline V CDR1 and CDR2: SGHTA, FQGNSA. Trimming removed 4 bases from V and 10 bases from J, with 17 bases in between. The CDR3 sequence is CASSSQWGPGSPLHF. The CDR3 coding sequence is TGTGCCAGCAGCTCCCAGTGGGGGCCGGGGTCACCCCTCCACTTT.

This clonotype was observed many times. The CDR3 sequence: CASSSGQGGQTQYF. The CDR3 DNA follows: TGCGCCAGCAGCTCTGGACAGGGGGGGCAGACCCAGTACTTC. The J gene is TRBJ2-5, the V gene TRBV5-1; 10 positions agree with TRBD1. The V and J ends lost 3 bases and 6 bases, in that order; junction bases with no gene match: 5. The CDR3 is made up of 14 amino acids. Germline loops: CDR1 SGHRS, CDR2 YFSETQ.

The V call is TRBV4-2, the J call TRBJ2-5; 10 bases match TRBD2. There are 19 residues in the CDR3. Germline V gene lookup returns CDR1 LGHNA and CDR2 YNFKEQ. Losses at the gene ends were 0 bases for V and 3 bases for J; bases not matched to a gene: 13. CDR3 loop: CASSQEDGTLAGVKETQYF. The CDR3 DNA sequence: TGTGCCAGCAGCCAAGAGGATGGGACTCTAGCGGGGGTAAAAGAGACCCAGTACTTC.

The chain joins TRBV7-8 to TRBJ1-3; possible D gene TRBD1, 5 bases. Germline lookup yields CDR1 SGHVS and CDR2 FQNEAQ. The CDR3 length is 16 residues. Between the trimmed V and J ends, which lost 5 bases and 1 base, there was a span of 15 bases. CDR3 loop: CASSPHGGESGNTIYF. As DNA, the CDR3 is TGTGCCAGCAGCCCCCACGGGGGGGAGTCTGGAAACACCATATATTTT.

CDR3 nucleotides: TGTGCCAGCAGCCCCCTTTCCGAGACCCAGTACTTC. This gives the protein CASSPLSETQYF. The V gene is TRBV5-6, the J gene TRBJ2-5; no definite D call. V dropped 4 bases and J dropped 5 bases, with 9 bases sitting between them. The CDR3 extends over 12 amino acids. Germline loops: CDR1 SGHDT, CDR2 YYEEEE.

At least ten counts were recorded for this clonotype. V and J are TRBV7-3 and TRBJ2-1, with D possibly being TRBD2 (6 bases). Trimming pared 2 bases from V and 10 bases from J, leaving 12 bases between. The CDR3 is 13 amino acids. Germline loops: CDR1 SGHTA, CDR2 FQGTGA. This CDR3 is CASSLDRGGEQFF. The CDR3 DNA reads TGTGCCAGCAGCTTAGACCGTGGAGGGGAGCAGTTCTTC.

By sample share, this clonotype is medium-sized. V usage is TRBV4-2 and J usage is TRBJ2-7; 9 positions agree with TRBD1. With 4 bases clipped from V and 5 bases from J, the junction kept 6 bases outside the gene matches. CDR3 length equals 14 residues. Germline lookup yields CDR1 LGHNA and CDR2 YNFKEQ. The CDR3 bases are TGTGCCAGCAGCCCTACAGGGGGCAGGGACGAGCAGTACTTC. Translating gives CASSPTGGRDEQYF.

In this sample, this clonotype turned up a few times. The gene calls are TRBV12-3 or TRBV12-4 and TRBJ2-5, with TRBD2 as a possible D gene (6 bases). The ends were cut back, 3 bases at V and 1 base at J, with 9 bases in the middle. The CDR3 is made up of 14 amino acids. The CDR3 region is CASSFGGAQETQYF. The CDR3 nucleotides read TGTGCCAGCAGTTTCGGGGGAGCCCAAGAGACCCAGTACTTC.

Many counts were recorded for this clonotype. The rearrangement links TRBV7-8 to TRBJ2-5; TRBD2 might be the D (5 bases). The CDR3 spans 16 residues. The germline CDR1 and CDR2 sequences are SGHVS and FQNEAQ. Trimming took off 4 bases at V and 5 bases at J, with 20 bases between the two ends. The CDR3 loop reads CASSSSPQSGWETQYF. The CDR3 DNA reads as TGTGCCAGCAGCTCGTCACCACAATCGGGATGGGAGACCCAGTACTTC. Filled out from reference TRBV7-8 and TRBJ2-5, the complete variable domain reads GAGVSQSPRYKVAKRGQDVALRCDPISGHVSLFWYQQALGQGPEFLTYFQNEAQLDKSGLPSDRFFAERPEGSVSTLKIQRTQQEDSAVYLCASSSSPQSGWETQYFGPGTRLLVL.

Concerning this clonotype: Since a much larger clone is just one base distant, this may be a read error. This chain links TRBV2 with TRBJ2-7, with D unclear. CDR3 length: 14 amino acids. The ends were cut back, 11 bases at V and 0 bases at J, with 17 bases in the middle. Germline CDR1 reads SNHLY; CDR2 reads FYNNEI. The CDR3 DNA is TGTGCCCCGGTGGGCTACGTCGACTCCTACGAGCAGTACTTC. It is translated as CAPVGYVDSYEQYF.

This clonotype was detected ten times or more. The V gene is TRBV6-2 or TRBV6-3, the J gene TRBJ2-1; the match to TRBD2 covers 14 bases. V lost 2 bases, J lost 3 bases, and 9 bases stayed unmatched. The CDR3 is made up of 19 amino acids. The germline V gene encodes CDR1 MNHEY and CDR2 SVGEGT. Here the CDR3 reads CASSYHENGLAGGYNEQFF. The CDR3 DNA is TGTGCCAGCAGTTACCACGAAAATGGACTAGCGGGGGGCTACAATGAGCAGTTCTTC.

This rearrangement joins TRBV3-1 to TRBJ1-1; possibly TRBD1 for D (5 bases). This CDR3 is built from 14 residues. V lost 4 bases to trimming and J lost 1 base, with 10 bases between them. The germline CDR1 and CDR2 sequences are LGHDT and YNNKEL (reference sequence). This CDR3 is CASSPRGTNTEAFF. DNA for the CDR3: TGTGCCAGCAGCCCCCGGGGGACGAACACTGAAGCTTTCTTT.